The sequence of this TCR beta chain was determined in a study of spatial heterogeneity in lung cancer. Study results and caveats: Alpha and beta chain coverage of tumor T cells was estimated at about 7% and 13%, respectively. It was found that expanded intratumoral alpha and beta TCR counts tracked tumor mutation counts.

MiXCR, applied by TCRdb to the 5' RACE reads, yields one record per CDR3 protein. The profile covers 15,000 to 20,000 distinct CDR3 sequences, with 5.5% to 8.5% appearing a single time and more than 20% taken by the ten largest. The table lists this clonotype with many counts. The antigen is not known. The time point here: sample taken at primary tumor resection. Donation came from about 72 patients with untreated early-stage non-small cell lung cancer. Whole RNA came from tumor, nontumor lung or frozen PBMC and was sequenced without being sorted. Germline V gives CDR1 SGHRS, CDR2 YFSETQ. The CDR3 is 15 residues long. The V gene lost 0 bases and the J gene lost 6 bases, with 13 bases spanning the gap.

This chain joins TRBV5-1 and TRBJ2-1, with D tentatively TRBD1 or TRBD2 (6 bases each). Sequences were derived from lung tumor tissue, sampled at surgery. The sequence was collected from a female donor with early-stage non-small cell lung cancer. For the CDR3, the DNA is TGCGCCAGCAGCTTGGTGAGGGGGGCGGTCAATGAGCAGTTCTTC. This sequence encodes CASSLVRGAVNEQFF.